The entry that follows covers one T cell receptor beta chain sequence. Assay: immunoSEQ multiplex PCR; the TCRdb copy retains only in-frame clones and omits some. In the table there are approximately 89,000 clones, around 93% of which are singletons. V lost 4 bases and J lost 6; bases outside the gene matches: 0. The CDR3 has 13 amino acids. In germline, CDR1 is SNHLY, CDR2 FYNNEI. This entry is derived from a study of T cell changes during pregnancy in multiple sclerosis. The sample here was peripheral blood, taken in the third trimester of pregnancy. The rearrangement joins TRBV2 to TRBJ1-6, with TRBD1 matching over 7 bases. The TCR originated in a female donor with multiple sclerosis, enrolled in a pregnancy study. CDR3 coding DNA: TGTGCCAGCAGTGGACAGGGTAATTCACCCCTCCACTTT. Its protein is CASSGQGNSPLHF.